One and the same sample provided the 29 T cell receptor beta chains below, sequenced in a study of blood T cell repertoires in COVID-19. Data came from immunoSEQ multiplex PCR; TCRdb stores just in-frame clones and leaves some out. The table includes some 130,000 clones, about 92% detected once. Source material: peripheral blood. The receptors stem from a man between 60 and 70 years old with COVID-19, enrolled during active disease.

V is TRBV19 and J is TRBJ1-5, with D maybe TRBD1 (6 bases). This CDR3 comprises 14 residues. Germline V lookup: CDR1 LNHDA, CDR2 SQIVND (reference sequence). V gave up 6 bases and J gave up 7 bases, with 16 bases separating them. CDR3 sequence: CASRPQGSGQPQHF. CDR3 coding DNA: TGTGCCAGTAGGCCACAGGGAAGTGGACAGCCCCAGCATTTT.

The V and J genes are TRBV14 and TRBJ1-1; maybe TRBD1 (5 bases). Trimming removed 4 bases from V and 8 bases from J, with 17 bases in between. This CDR3 is 14 amino acids long. The V gene's germline CDR1 is SGHDN and CDR2 FVKESK. Here the CDR3 DNA reads TGTGCCAGCAGCCGGACGGGGGAAGAATGGGAAGCTTTCTTT. Protein product: CASSRTGEEWEAFF.

This rearrangement joins TRBV19 to TRBJ1-5; 7 nucleotides agree with TRBD1. Germline trimming cut 9 bases from V and 1 base from J; bases unmatched to any gene: 6. CDR1 is LNHDA and CDR2 is SQIVND in the germline V gene (reference sequence). CDR3 length equals 14 residues. The CDR3 spells CASLDRASNQPQHF. The CDR3 nucleotides read TGTGCCAGCCTCGACAGGGCGAGCAATCAGCCCCAGCATTTT.

The chain employs TRBV5-1 and TRBJ1-1; TRBD1 agrees at 11 bases. V lost 4 bases, J lost 0 bases, and 8 bases stayed unmatched. The V gene's germline CDR1 is SGHRS and CDR2 YFSETQ. The CDR3 runs 17 residues. CDR3 residues: CASSAGQGAKLNTEAFF. The DNA of the CDR3 is TGCGCCAGCAGCGCAGGACAGGGGGCCAAGTTGAACACTGAAGCTTTCTTT. Full variable domain (rest looked up from reference TRBV5-1 and TRBJ1-1): KAGVTQTPRYLIKTRGQQVTLSCSPISGHRSVSWYQQTPGQGLQFLFEYFSETQRNKGNFPGRFSGRQFSNSRSEMNVSTLELGDSALYLCASSAGQGAKLNTEAFFGQGTRLTVV.

The chain employs TRBV3-1 (or the pseudogene TRBV3-2) and TRBJ2-3, with 11 bases that match TRBD2. Trimming cost V 1 base and J 0 bases; bases outside gene matches: 3. Germline V gene data show CDR1 as LGHDT and CDR2 as YNNKEL (reference sequence). CDR3 length: 17 amino acids. CDR3 DNA sequence: TGTGCCAGCAGCCAAGGAACTAGCGGGAGAAGCACAGATACGCAGTATTTT. Protein sequence: CASSQGTSGRSTDTQYF.

V and J are TRBV19 and TRBJ2-5; 9 nucleotides agree with TRBD1. The V gene's germline CDR1 is LNHDA and CDR2 SQIVND (reference sequence). V gave up 6 bases and J gave up 1 base; unmatched junction bases: 9. The CDR3 length is 16 residues. The CDR3 region has the DNA TGTGCCAGTAGCCGTTGGACAGGGGAGCTCCAAGAGACCCAGTACTTC. This encodes CASSRWTGELQETQYF.

The chain uses TRBV5-5 and TRBJ1-2; a weak D match, TRBD1 (5 bases). Trimming left V 4 bases short and J 8 bases short, with 12 bases between. CDR3 length: 12 amino acids. The germline V gene encodes CDR1 SGHKS and CDR2 YYEKEE (reference sequence). For the CDR3, the DNA is TGTGCCAGCAGCCTGACGGGGGGAGGCTACACCTTC. Protein sequence: CASSLTGGGYTF.

CDR3 region: CASSWGQSYEQYF. DNA of the CDR3: TGTGCCAGTAGTTGGGGACAGTCCTACGAGCAGTACTTC. V usage is TRBV19 and J usage is TRBJ2-7, with TRBD1 matching over 7 bases. Trimming cost V 5 bases and J 1 base; bases outside gene matches: 2. The CDR3 has 13 amino acids. Germline CDR1 reads LNHDA; CDR2 reads SQIVND (reference sequence).

The V gene is TRBV10-3, the J gene TRBJ2-5; the D gene is possibly TRBD1 (6 bases). This CDR3 has 14 residues. The V end was cut by 6 bases, the J end by 2 bases, with 13 bases between. Germline assignment: CDR1 ENHRY and CDR2 SYGVKD. DNA for the CDR3: TGTGCCATCAGAGCTAGTGACAGGCAAGAGACCCAGTACTTC. It encodes CAIRASDRQETQYF.

This clone was seen a handful of times. The genes are TRBV5-4 and TRBJ2-1; the match to TRBD1 covers 7 bases. J gave up 6 bases and V 5 bases, and 11 bases lay outside the gene matches. This CDR3 is built from 15 residues. CDR1 is SGHNT, CDR2 YYREEE, per germline (reference sequence). DNA for the CDR3: TGTGCCAGCAGAAAAGACAGGGACGTTGGCAATGAGCAGTTCTTC. Its protein product is CASRKDRDVGNEQFF.

Comment on this clone: The sample has other DNA sequences that encode this CDR3 too. The chain uses TRBV5-1 and TRBJ2-1; the match to TRBD2 covers 11 bases. CDR1 SGHRS and CDR2 YFSETQ come from the germline V gene. V lost 0 bases and J lost 8; bases outside the gene matches: 4. There are 15 residues in the CDR3. The CDR3, as DNA: TGCGCCAGCAGCTTGGTGCTAGCGGGAGGCGATGAGCAGTTCTTC. Residues: CASSLVLAGGDEQFF.

The CDR3 spells CASSLLGGSRNEQFF. CDR3 DNA: TGTGCCAGCAGCCTCCTAGGAGGGAGTAGAAATGAGCAGTTCTTC. The V gene is TRBV16, the J gene TRBJ2-1, with D perhaps matching TRBD2 (6 bases). V lost 4 bases, J lost 7 bases, and 17 bases lay in between. The length of the CDR3 is 15 residues. Germline loops: CDR1 KGHSY, CDR2 FQNENV.

The chain has TRBV7-9 and TRBJ2-1, with TRBD2 matching over 8 bases. The V segment lost 7 bases and the J segment 2 bases; nucleotides outside the gene matches: 10. CDR1 SEHNR and CDR2 FQNEAQ come from the germline V gene (reference sequence). The CDR3 has 16 amino acids. The CDR3 region is CASIPTSGGPYNEQFF. The DNA of the CDR3 is TGTGCCAGCATCCCCACTAGCGGAGGGCCCTACAATGAGCAGTTCTTC.

The chain links TRBV5-1 to TRBJ2-7; tentative D call: TRBD2 (7 bases). Germline CDR1 SGHRS, CDR2 YFSETQ. V lost 1 base and J 3 bases, leaving 11 bases between the germline ends. The CDR3 runs to 14 residues. This CDR3 is CASSLPGEGYEQYF. The CDR3 bases are TGCGCCAGCAGCTTGCCAGGGGAGGGCTACGAGCAGTACTTC.

The chain links TRBV4-2 to TRBJ1-2; D gene uncertain. The CDR3 is made up of 12 amino acids. Germline loops: CDR1 LGHNA, CDR2 YNFKEQ. V lost 4 bases and J 8 bases, leaving 11 bases between the germline ends. In nucleotides, the CDR3 is TGTGCCAGCAGCCTCAGCCCGGGAGGCTACACCTTC. Translating gives CASSLSPGGYTF.

V and J are TRBV30 and TRBJ1-4; 11 bases match TRBD1. The CDR3 contains 15 residues. Germline V gene sequence: CDR1 GTSNPN, CDR2 SVGIG (reference sequence). V lost 3 bases, J lost 7 bases, and 7 bases stayed unmatched. CDR3 sequence reads: CAWRGQGAGREKLFF. The CDR3 DNA reads TGTGCCTGGAGAGGACAGGGGGCTGGTCGTGAAAAACTGTTTTTT.

The chain carries TRBV9 and TRBJ1-1; tentatively, D is TRBD1 (5 bases). The germline V gene encodes CDR1 SGDLS and CDR2 YYNGEE. Trimming removed 10 bases from V and 1 base from J, with 17 bases in between. This CDR3 region has 14 residues. The CDR3 region has the DNA TGTGCCTCTGCCGCAGGGTCCGGGAACACTGAAGCTTTCTTT. Translating gives CASAAGSGNTEAFF.

In this sample, this clone turned up once. This chain links TRBV28 with TRBJ2-3; perhaps TRBD2 as D (6 bases). Germline assignment: CDR1 MDHEN and CDR2 SYDVKM. V was shortened by 4 bases and J by 1 base, with 12 bases between the two germline ends. The CDR3 spans 15 residues. This CDR3 is CASSSSGEGTDTQYF. As DNA, the CDR3 is TGTGCCAGCAGTTCCAGTGGGGAGGGCACAGATACGCAGTATTTT.

This clone was seen once. The chain recombines TRBV18 with TRBJ1-2; 8 bases match TRBD1. The V gene's germline CDR1 is KGHSH and CDR2 LQKENI. With 5 bases clipped from V and 7 bases from J, the junction kept 9 bases outside the gene matches. This CDR3 contains 14 residues. CDR3 residues: CASSTKTGESGYTF. The DNA of the CDR3 is TGTGCCAGCTCAACCAAGACAGGGGAAAGTGGCTACACCTTC.

This clone has only one observation. This rearrangement joins TRBV2 to TRBJ1-1, with TRBD1 matching 7 bases. The V gene end was trimmed by 4 bases and the J gene end by 0 bases; junction bases not matched to a gene: 2. This CDR3 is 14 amino acids long. The germline CDR1 and CDR2 sequences are SNHLY and FYNNEI. CDR3 protein: CASSVDRVNTEAFF. The CDR3 DNA is TGTGCCAGCAGTGTAGACAGGGTGAACACTGAAGCTTTCTTT.

The chain is built from TRBV6-6 and TRBJ1-2; 9 bases are shared with TRBD1. Germline CDR1 reads MNHNY; CDR2 reads SVGAGI (reference sequence). The CDR3 contains 14 residues. The junction had 9 bases not matched to a gene; V was cut back by 7 bases and J by 6 bases. CDR3 DNA: TGTGCCAGCACCAGGCGGGACAGGGAGGATGGCTACACCTTC. As protein: CASTRRDREDGYTF.

The chain links TRBV5-6 to TRBJ1-2; 7 bases are a match to TRBD1. The CDR3 runs to 13 residues. After removal of 6 bases from V and 0 bases from J, the junction contained 2 bases not matched to a gene. Germline V lookup: CDR1 SGHDT, CDR2 YYEEEE. CDR3: CASKGAPNYGYTF. The CDR3 nucleotides are TGTGCCAGCAAGGGGGCGCCTAACTATGGCTACACCTTC.

CDR3 in amino acids: CATRDIGDTQYF. CDR3 DNA: TGTGCCACCAGGGACATAGGAGATACGCAGTATTTT. The rearrangement uses TRBV24-1 and TRBJ2-3, with a possible D match to TRBD1 (5 bases). Trimming shortened V by 7 bases and J by 5 bases, and 9 bases separated the two germline ends. Germline CDR1 reads KGHDR; CDR2 reads SFDVKD. The CDR3 covers 12 residues.

Here the CDR3 reads CASSPGQGAGEQYF. The DNA for the CDR3 is TGTGCCAGCAGTCCGGGACAGGGGGCGGGCGAGCAGTACTTC. The V gene is TRBV27, the J gene TRBJ2-7; 12 bases map to TRBD1. CDR1 MNHEY and CDR2 SMNVEV come from the germline V gene (reference sequence). J gave up 6 bases and V 5 bases, and 5 bases lay outside the gene matches. CDR3 length equals 14 residues.

The chain links TRBV27 to TRBJ2-1, with 7 bases identical to TRBD2. J gave up 3 bases and V 7 bases, and 12 bases lay outside the gene matches. Germline V gives CDR1 MNHEY, CDR2 SMNVEV (reference sequence). This CDR3 is 16 amino acids long. Here the CDR3 DNA reads TGTGCCAGCAAGGGGTTGGGGCGGGAGCTCTACAATGAGCAGTTCTTC. Residues: CASKGLGRELYNEQFF.

The chain employs TRBV29-1 and TRBJ2-7, with D tentatively TRBD1 (6 bases). The ends were cut back, 5 bases at V and 2 bases at J, with 7 bases in the middle. Germline V gene lookup returns CDR1 SQVTM and CDR2 ANQGSEA. The CDR3 has 11 residues. The CDR3 here is CSVRQAYEQYF. The CDR3 region has the DNA TGCAGCGTTCGACAGGCCTACGAGCAGTACTTC.

In this sample, this clone turned up once. The J gene is TRBJ1-5, the V gene TRBV30; no clear D gene. Germline V gene data show CDR1 as GTSNPN and CDR2 as SVGIG (reference sequence). This CDR3 is 13 amino acids long. The V end was cut by 1 base, the J end by 4 bases, with 8 bases between. The CDR3, as DNA: TGTGCCTGGAGTGGGGAGAGGAATCAGCCCCAGCATTTT. It encodes CAWSGERNQPQHF. Complete variable domain (other parts from reference TRBV30 and TRBJ1-5): SQTIHQWPATLVQPVGSPLSLECTVEGTSNPNLYWYRQAAGRGLQLLFYSVGIGQISSEVPQNLSASRPQDRQFILSSKKLLLSDSGFYLCAWSGERNQPQHFGDGTRLSIL.

The chain is built from TRBV6-6 and TRBJ2-1; no clear D. The germline gives CDR1 MNHNY, CDR2 SVGAGI (reference sequence). V gave up 2 bases and J gave up 3 bases, with 5 bases separating them. There are 13 residues in the CDR3. The CDR3 DNA reads TGTGCCAGCAGTTACAACAACTACAATGAGCAGTTCTTC. It specifies CASSYNNYNEQFF.

This rearrangement joins TRBV5-6 to TRBJ2-5, with D maybe TRBD1 (6 bases). Deletions cut 7 bases from V and 0 bases from J, with 7 bases between. CDR1 and CDR2 from the germline V gene are SGHDT and YYEEEE. The CDR3 is 12 amino acids. This chain's CDR3 is CASGQNQETQYF. The CDR3 nucleotides read TGTGCCAGCGGACAGAACCAAGAGACCCAGTACTTC. The whole variable domain, filled in from reference TRBV5-6 and TRBJ2-5, reads DAGVTQSPTHLIKTRGQQVTLRCSPKSGHDTVSWYQQALGQGPQFIFQYYEEEERQRGNFPDRFSGHQFPNYSSELNVNALLLGDSALYLCASGQNQETQYFGPGTRLLVL.